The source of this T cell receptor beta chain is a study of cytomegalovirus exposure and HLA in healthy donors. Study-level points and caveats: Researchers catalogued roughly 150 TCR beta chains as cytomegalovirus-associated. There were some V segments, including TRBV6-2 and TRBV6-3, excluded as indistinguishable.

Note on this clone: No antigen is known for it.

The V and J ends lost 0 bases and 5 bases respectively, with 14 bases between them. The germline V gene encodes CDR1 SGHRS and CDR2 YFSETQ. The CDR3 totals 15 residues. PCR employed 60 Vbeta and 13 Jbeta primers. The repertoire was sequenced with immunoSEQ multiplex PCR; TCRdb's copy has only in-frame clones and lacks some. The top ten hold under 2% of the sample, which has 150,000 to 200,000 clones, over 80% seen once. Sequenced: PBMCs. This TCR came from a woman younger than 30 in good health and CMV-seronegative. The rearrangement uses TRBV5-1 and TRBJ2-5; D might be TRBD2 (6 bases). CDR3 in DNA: TGCGCCAGCAGCTTGGGCCCCGCCGGAGGGGAGACCCAGTACTTC. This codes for CASSLGPAGGETQYF.